This TCR beta chain was sequenced in a study of blood T cell repertoires in COVID-19. As for the study in general: The study drew acute and convalescent COVID-19 samples from the United States, Italy and Spain.

CDR1 and CDR2 from the germline V gene are SGHNT and YYREEE (reference sequence). The CDR3 runs to 16 residues. J was trimmed by 4 bases and V by 4 bases; bases with no gene match: 6. Per the authors' pipeline: Estimation of nucleated cell counts relied on the amplification of reference gene primers. Method: immunoSEQ multiplex PCR; TCRdb's copy keeps in-frame clones and lacks some. V and J calls and clone size are as listed in that table; D and trimming were resolved from the DNA. This sample has roughly 60,000 clones; 90% occur once, and the top ten carry 9% to 9.5%. This clone was observed once. This clonotype was sampled from a woman of 80 years or more with active COVID-19. This sequence joins TRBV5-4 and TRBJ2-5; 14 positions match TRBD2. Sequenced input: peripheral blood. CDR3 nucleotides: TGTGCCAGCAGCCAGACTAGCGGGAGGGGTGGAGAGACCCAGTACTTC. Its protein is CASSQTSGRGGETQYF.